The entry below describes one T cell receptor beta chain. This CDR3 spans 17 amino acids. With 0 bases clipped from V and 6 bases from J, the junction kept 12 bases outside the gene matches. The sample comes from a study of blood T cell repertoires in COVID-19. Clones were read by immunoSEQ multiplex PCR, and TCRdb kept only the in-frame ones, dropping some. The data hold 62,000 or so clones, with around 91% observed a single time. Specimen: peripheral blood. The chain carries TRBV23-1 and TRBJ1-1; TRBD1 agrees at 8 bases. TRBV23-1 has ORF status, its function being uncertain. The TCR originated in a man over 45 with acute or convalescent COVID-19. The CDR3 is CASSQSLTAGGGAEAFF. The CDR3 DNA sequence: TGCGCCAGCAGTCAATCGCTCACTGCAGGGGGCGGGGCTGAAGCTTTCTTT.